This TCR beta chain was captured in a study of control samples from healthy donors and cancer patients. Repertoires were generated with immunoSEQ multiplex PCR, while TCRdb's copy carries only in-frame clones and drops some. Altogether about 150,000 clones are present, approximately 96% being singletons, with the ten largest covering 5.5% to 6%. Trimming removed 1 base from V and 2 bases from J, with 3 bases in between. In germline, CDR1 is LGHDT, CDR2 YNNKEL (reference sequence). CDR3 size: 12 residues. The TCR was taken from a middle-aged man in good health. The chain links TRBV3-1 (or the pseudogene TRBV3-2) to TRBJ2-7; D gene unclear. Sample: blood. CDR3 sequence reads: CASSQGPYEQYF. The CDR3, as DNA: TGTGCCAGCAGCCAAGGTCCCTACGAGCAGTACTTC.